The 6 T cell receptor beta chains presented below share a single source sample, sequenced in a study of siplizumab effects on memory and regulatory T cells. This table comes from immunoSEQ multiplex PCR, and its TCRdb copy is limited to in-frame clones, with some not included. The table lists some 80,000 clones, around 93% of them singletons. Sequenced: CD8+ T cells sorted from blood. These receptors all come from a human donor in good health.

This sequence joins TRBV19 and TRBJ1-5; possibly TRBD1 for D (6 bases). V dropped 9 bases and J dropped 5 bases, with 11 bases sitting between them. This CDR3 has 12 amino acids. CDR1 is LNHDA, CDR2 SQIVND, per germline (reference sequence). The CDR3 protein is CASQQGYQPQHF. DNA for the CDR3: TGTGCCAGCCAACAGGGTTATCAGCCCCAGCATTTT.

For this clone: Additional DNA sequences in this sample encode the identical CDR3. V gene TRBV4-2 combines with J gene TRBJ1-2; tentatively, D is TRBD1 (5 bases). The germline gives CDR1 LGHNA, CDR2 YNFKEQ. The CDR3 sequence is 13 residues long. Trimming left V 4 bases short and J 8 bases short, with 14 bases between. CDR3: CASSPARRDGYTF. The CDR3 nucleotides are TGTGCCAGCAGCCCTGCCCGCCGGGACGGCTACACCTTC.

The rearrangement links TRBV14 to TRBJ2-2, with TRBD1 matching 8 bases. In germline, CDR1 is SGHDN, CDR2 FVKESK. Trimming at V came to 6 bases and at J to 3 bases, leaving 9 bases not matched to a gene. The CDR3 consists of 16 residues. This CDR3 is CASSVRQTGDTGELFF. The CDR3, as DNA: TGTGCCAGCAGTGTCCGTCAGACAGGGGACACCGGGGAGCTGTTTTTT.

The V call is TRBV18, the J call TRBJ2-3, with 9 bases matching TRBD2. The CDR3 covers 16 residues. V dropped 5 bases and J dropped 4; count of bases not matched to a gene: 10. Germline CDR1 reads KGHSH; CDR2 reads LQKENI. CDR3 DNA: TGTGCCAGCTCATCAGATTCGGGACTAGCTTCAGATACGCAGTATTTT. Its translation: CASSSDSGLASDTQYF.

V gene TRBV20-1 combines with J gene TRBJ2-5, with D perhaps TRBD2 (6 bases). Germline CDR1 DFQATT, CDR2 SNEGSKA (reference sequence). The CDR3 has 11 residues. This chain's CDR3 is CSTGRQETQYF. In nucleotides, the CDR3 is TGCAGCACCGGGAGACAAGAGACCCAGTACTTC.

V usage is TRBV5-6 and J usage is TRBJ1-3; no firm D call. Germline values: CDR1 SGHDT, CDR2 YYEEEE. CDR3 length: 15 residues. V lost 0 bases, J lost 2 bases, and 9 bases lay in between. The CDR3 DNA reads as TGTGCCAGCAGCTTGGCTTACGGGGCTGGAAACACCATATATTTT. Its translation is CASSLAYGAGNTIYF.